The 16 T cell receptor beta chains below were found in one sample sequenced in a study of blood T cells in healthy people across ages. The second PCR ran about 6 to 11 cycles with a sample-barcoded 5' primer and J-beta primers. TCRdb fed the 5' RACE reads into MiXCR, producing one record per CDR3 protein. Of approximately 1.5 million distinct CDR3 sequences listed, roughly 43% are singletons. Sequenced sample: blood. The receptors shown here come from a woman aged 18 to 35 in good health.

This clonotype was counted only a few times. The V and J genes are TRBV11-3 and TRBJ2-5; 10 nucleotides match TRBD1. The CDR3 has 15 residues. V lost 2 bases and J lost 5; bases outside the gene matches: 5. Germline V CDR1 and CDR2: SGHNT, YENEEA. The CDR3 region is CASSLRTGGRETQYF. As DNA, the CDR3 is TGTGCCAGCAGCTTAAGGACAGGGGGTCGGGAGACCCAGTACTTC.

The V and J genes are TRBV5-5 and TRBJ2-7, with a weak D call TRBD1 (5 bases). Germline values: CDR1 SGHKS, CDR2 YYEKEE (reference sequence). There are 15 residues in the CDR3. V was cut by 5 bases and J by 2 bases, with 17 bases left in between. In DNA, the CDR3 is TGTGCCAGCAGTTGGGGCCCTACTGTGACCTACGAGCAGTACTTC. This encodes CASSWGPTVTYEQYF.

This clonotype showed up just a few times. V gene TRBV12-3 or TRBV12-4 combines with J gene TRBJ2-5; D may be TRBD1 (6 bases). V dropped 3 bases and J dropped 11 bases, with 13 bases sitting between them. CDR3 length: 12 residues. CDR3 DNA sequence: TGTGCCAGCAGTTTCCCCAGGACAGAACAGTACTTC. This codes for CASSFPRTEQYF.

The chain joins TRBV6-1 to TRBJ1-5, with a weak D call TRBD1 (5 bases). V gave up 1 base and J gave up 7 bases, with 17 bases separating them. The CDR3 spans 16 residues. Per germline, CDR1 MNHNS and CDR2 SASEGT. CDR3 sequence reads: CASSEGGRGTRQPQHF. As DNA, the CDR3 is TGTGCCAGCAGTGAAGGGGGGAGGGGTACCCGGCAGCCCCAGCATTTT.

This clonotype has just a few counts. The J gene is TRBJ1-5, the V gene TRBV12-3 or TRBV12-4; D is ambiguous. V lost 3 bases, J lost 5 bases, and 8 bases lay in between. The CDR3 has 13 amino acids. This CDR3 is CASSFTLYQPQHF. The CDR3 coding sequence is TGTGCCAGCAGTTTTACTCTCTATCAGCCCCAGCATTTT.

The genes are TRBV9 and TRBJ2-7, with D maybe TRBD2 (5 bases). The DNA end favors TRBJ2-4, so the J call may be wrong. The CDR3 consists of 13 residues. Germline loops: CDR1 SGDLS, CDR2 YYNGEE. CDR3 amino acids: CASSVVGEGIQYF. The CDR3 bases are TGTGCCAGCAGCGTAGTCGGAGAGGGCATTCAGTACTTC.

This sequence joins TRBV20-1 and TRBJ2-3; the match to TRBD2 covers 11 bases. Germline V gives CDR1 DFQATT, CDR2 SNEGSKA (reference sequence). V gave up 1 base and J gave up 7 bases; unmatched junction bases: 16. This CDR3 has 18 residues. The CDR3 spells CSARGSPTLAGGMYTQYF. DNA for the CDR3: TGCAGTGCTAGAGGATCCCCCACCCTAGCGGGAGGAATGTATACGCAGTATTTT.

This rearrangement joins TRBV7-2 to TRBJ2-1; TRBD2 matches 11 bases. The end of the DNA aligns better with TRBJ2-7, so the J call may be wrong. Germline CDR1 and CDR2: SGHTA and FQGNSA. The CDR3 consists of 15 residues. The CDR3, as DNA: TGTGCCAGCAGTCAGGCTAGCGGGAGGATCCATGAGCAGTACTTC. It is translated as CASSQASGRIHEQYF.

Notes on this clonotype: One base away lies a much larger clone, so this may be a sequencing read error. The chain carries TRBV27 and TRBJ2-7; no clear D gene. The V end was cut by 5 bases, the J end by 2 bases, with 13 bases between. CDR3 length: 14 residues. CDR1 is MNHEY and CDR2 is SMNVEV in the germline V gene (reference sequence). In DNA, the CDR3 is TGTGCCAGCAGTGTAACGACGGGTCCCTACGAGCAGTACTTC. Protein: CASSVTTGPYEQYF.

The rearrangement joins TRBV15 to TRBJ2-2; tentative D call: TRBD2 (5 bases). With 1 base removed from V and 5 bases from J, the gap between germline ends came to 14 bases. This CDR3 is 16 amino acids long. The germline CDR1 and CDR2 sequences are LNHNV and YYDKDF (reference sequence). CDR3 amino acids: CATSRVPTLATGELFF. The CDR3 DNA sequence: TGTGCCACCAGCAGAGTCCCCACCCTAGCAACCGGGGAGCTGTTTTTT.

This clonotype has a handful of counts. This chain joins TRBV5-1 and TRBJ1-6, with unresolved D. The ends were cut back, 0 bases at V and 5 bases at J, with 9 bases in the middle. Germline lookup yields CDR1 SGHRS and CDR2 YFSETQ. The CDR3 sequence is 15 residues long. The CDR3 reads CASSLDGGNNSPLHF. The CDR3 DNA reads TGCGCCAGCAGCTTGGACGGTGGAAATAATTCACCCCTCCACTTT.

This clonotype was seen a few times. The V gene is TRBV20-1, the J gene TRBJ2-5; TRBD2 matches at 10 bases. This CDR3 is 15 amino acids long. CDR1 and CDR2 from the germline V gene are DFQATT and SNEGSKA (reference sequence). J was trimmed by 1 base and V by 6 bases; bases with no gene match: 8. CDR3 region: CSAGSGGALQETQYF. The CDR3 region has the DNA TGCAGTGCAGGGAGCGGGGGGGCCCTCCAAGAGACCCAGTACTTC.

The V call is TRBV20-1, the J call TRBJ2-3; 10 bases match TRBD1. Germline V gene lookup returns CDR1 DFQATT and CDR2 SNEGSKA (reference sequence). There are 16 residues in the CDR3. J was trimmed by 4 bases and V by 0 bases; bases with no gene match: 7. This chain's CDR3 is CSAREGQGGSPDTQYF. CDR3 in DNA: TGCAGTGCTAGAGAAGGACAGGGGGGCAGTCCAGATACGCAGTATTTT.

The chain has TRBV7-9 and TRBJ1-1; D ambiguous. This CDR3 has 14 amino acids. Germline V gene lookup returns CDR1 SEHNR and CDR2 FQNEAQ (reference sequence). V was pared by 6 bases and J by 2 bases, with 13 bases between. The CDR3 loop is CASSSLITNTEAFF. The DNA for the CDR3 is TGTGCCAGCAGTTCTTTGATAACAAACACTGAAGCTTTCTTT.

This clonotype has only a few counts. This chain joins TRBV20-1 and TRBJ2-1; D uncertain. The CDR3 extends over 11 amino acids. The germline CDR1 and CDR2 sequences are DFQATT and SNEGSKA (reference sequence). Between the trimmed V and J ends, which lost 5 bases and 4 bases, there was a span of 6 bases. CDR3: CSAPLYNEQFF. CDR3 DNA sequence: TGCAGTGCTCCCCTTTACAATGAGCAGTTCTTC.

The CDR3 loop reads CASSFRLAGLLSYNEQFF. Here the CDR3 DNA reads TGTGCCAGCAGCTTCAGACTAGCGGGTTTACTCTCCTACAATGAGCAGTTCTTC. V is TRBV7-8 and J is TRBJ2-1, with 10 nucleotides matching TRBD2. J was trimmed by 0 bases and V by 3 bases; bases with no gene match: 8. The CDR3 consists of 18 residues. The germline V gene encodes CDR1 SGHVS and CDR2 FQNEAQ. Variable domain in full (rest from reference TRBV7-8 and TRBJ2-1): GAGVSQSPRYKVAKRGQDVALRCDPISGHVSLFWYQQALGQGPEFLTYFQNEAQLDKSGLPSDRFFAERPEGSVSTLKIQRTQQEDSAVYLCASSFRLAGLLSYNEQFFGPGTRLTVL.